Presented here are 9 T cell receptor beta chains from one specimen sequenced in a study of siplizumab effects on memory and regulatory T cells. Repertoires were generated with immunoSEQ multiplex PCR, while TCRdb's copy carries only in-frame clones and drops some. The table shows more than 85,000 clones, with 91% occurring only once. Material: CD4+ T cells sorted from blood. Source of these receptors: a human donor in good health. Some clones in this sample may be carry-over from other donors' samples.

This clone was found a few times. J is TRBJ1-1 and V is TRBV19, with 8 positions matching TRBD1. The CDR3 loop spans 14 amino acids. V was pared by 6 bases and J by 7 bases, with 10 bases of the junction left unmatched. The germline gives CDR1 LNHDA, CDR2 SQIVND (reference sequence). The CDR3 DNA is TGTGCCAGTAGCTCGGGACAGGCCTTCGTTGAAGCTTTCTTT. Translated: CASSSGQAFVEAFF.

V usage is TRBV6-6 and J usage is TRBJ1-2; possible D gene TRBD1, 6 bases. Germline values: CDR1 MNHNY, CDR2 SVGAGI (reference sequence). CDR3 length: 15 residues. V lost 7 bases and J 4 bases, leaving 19 bases between the germline ends. In nucleotides, the CDR3 is TGTGCCAGCACCCAAGGACAGTTCGCCTCCTATGGCTACACCTTC. Encoded protein: CASTQGQFASYGYTF.

This clone has only a few counts. This rearrangement joins TRBV7-9 to TRBJ2-2, with D possibly called TRBD1 or TRBD2 (6 bases each). The germline CDR1 and CDR2 sequences are SEHNR and FQNEAQ (reference sequence). V was clipped by 1 base and J by 5 bases, with 8 bases between them. This CDR3 region has 14 residues. The CDR3 DNA reads TGTGCCAGCAGCTTAGTAGGGGGGACCGGGGAGCTGTTTTTT. Amino acids: CASSLVGGTGELFF.

The chain couples TRBV28 to TRBJ2-3; 8 nucleotides align to TRBD2. CDR1 is MDHEN and CDR2 is SYDVKM in the germline V gene. J was trimmed by 3 bases and V by 2 bases; bases with no gene match: 7. The CDR3 loop spans 16 amino acids. The CDR3 here is CASSLGGSGKTDTQYF. The CDR3 nucleotides read TGTGCCAGCAGTTTAGGGGGTAGCGGGAAGACAGATACGCAGTATTTT.

The chain joins TRBV18 to TRBJ1-1; tentatively, D is TRBD1 (6 bases). Trimming pared 2 bases from V and 6 bases from J, leaving 7 bases between. The CDR3 extends over 12 amino acids. Germline V gene lookup returns CDR1 KGHSH and CDR2 LQKENI. The DNA for the CDR3 is TGTGCCAGCTCACCAGGGGGGCCTGAAGCTTTCTTT. This sequence encodes CASSPGGPEAFF.

The chain couples TRBV2 to TRBJ1-4; 9 bases are a match to TRBD1. CDR1 is SNHLY and CDR2 is FYNNEI in the germline V gene. With V trimmed by 7 bases and J by 7 bases, 7 bases remained unmatched. This CDR3 spans 14 amino acids. This CDR3 reads CASIGDRGGEKLFF. The CDR3 DNA is TGTGCCAGCATTGGTGACAGGGGGGGTGAAAAACTGTTTTTT.

The chain couples TRBV7-8 to TRBJ1-1; 8 bases align to TRBD1. The ends lost 5 bases at V and 10 bases at J; junction bases unmatched: 9. The V gene's germline CDR1 is SGHVS and CDR2 FQNEAQ. CDR3 length: 13 residues. CDR3 protein: CASSAGQVGPAFF. The CDR3 bases are TGTGCCAGCAGCGCGGGACAGGTTGGGCCAGCTTTCTTT. Full variable domain (remainder filled in from reference TRBV7-8 and TRBJ1-1): GAGVSQSPRYKVAKRGQDVALRCDPISGHVSLFWYQQALGQGPEFLTYFQNEAQLDKSGLPSDRFFAERPEGSVSTLKIQRTQQEDSAVYLCASSAGQVGPAFFGQGTRLTVV.

The J gene is TRBJ2-5, the V gene TRBV5-1, with 7 positions matching TRBD2. The DNA end is a closer match to TRBJ2-7, so the J assignment may be wrong. This CDR3 has 13 amino acids. Germline CDR1 reads SGHRS; CDR2 reads YFSETQ. The CDR3 region is CASSAGAGHEQYF. The DNA of the CDR3 is TGCGCCAGCAGCGCGGGAGCTGGCCACGAGCAGTACTTC.

The chain links TRBV9 to TRBJ1-3; 7 positions agree with TRBD1. V gave up 4 bases and J gave up 2 bases; unmatched junction bases: 9. The V gene's germline CDR1 is SGDLS and CDR2 YYNGEE. The CDR3 totals 16 residues. The CDR3 sequence is CASSSRDSQAGNTIYF. DNA for the CDR3: TGTGCCAGCAGCTCAAGGGACAGTCAAGCTGGAAACACCATATATTTT.